The rows below give T cell receptor beta chains drawn from one sample of a study of T cells in Graves' hyperthyroidism and ophthalmopathy. Each CDR3 protein is one row after TCRdb ran MiXCR on the multiplex PCR reads. The sample lists more than 600,000 distinct CDR3 sequences, around 17% occurring once. Sequencing input: blood. The origin of the receptors is a man aged 18 to 30 with Graves' hyperthyroidism. Each CDR3 is given with its conserved first and last residue. D genes are given only for firm matches. A clone size is listed for some rows: how often the clone was seen (once, few, many), or a class if it is expanded.

clone size	D gene	V gene	J gene	CDR3 DNA	CDR3 protein
NA	NA	TRBV7-6	TRBJ1-2	TGTGCCAGCAGCCTCATGAGTGCCGGCTATGGCTACACCTTC	CASSLMSAGYGYTF
many	NA	TRBV2	TRBJ2-2	TGTGCCAGCACGCGGGACGAAGCGGTCACCGGGGAGCTGTTTTTT	CASTRDEAVTGELFF
few	NA	TRBV4-1	TRBJ2-1	TGCGCCAGCAGCCGTAGGACGGATTCTCCCAATGAGCAGTTCTTC	CASSRRTDSPNEQFF
many	NA	TRBV28	TRBJ2-1	TGTGCCAGCAGTTTACAAGGATACAATGAGCAGTTCTTC	CASSLQGYNEQFF
many	TRBD1	TRBV6-1	TRBJ2-3	TGTGCCAGCAGTGAAAACAGGGGCGCAGATACGCAGTATTTT	CASSENRGADTQYF
many	TRBD1	TRBV6-1	TRBJ1-1	TGTGCAAGCTGGGGGGCCGGGACAGCGGCTTTCTTT	CASWGAGTAAFF
few	TRBD1	TRBV6-2/TRBV6-3	TRBJ2-1	TGTGCCAGCAGTTACTCCCCGGGACAGGGGACACTCTCCTACAATGAGCAGTTCTTC	CASSYSPGQGTLSYNEQFF
many	NA	TRBV2	TRBJ1-6	TGTGCCAGCATGGACGGGTTTTCACCCCTCCACTTT	CASMDGFSPLHF
NA	NA	TRBV30	TRBJ2-5	TGTGCCTGGAGCGGAGGGGGGGGAGAGACCCAGTACTTC	CAWSGGGGETQYF
many	NA	TRBV27	TRBJ1-1	TGTGCCAGCAGTCGCCCTTCACAGGGATCGAACACTGAAGCTTTCTTT	CASSRPSQGSNTEAFF
NA	NA	TRBV29-1	TRBJ1-4	TGCAGCATAGCAGACCGGATGGGGGAAAAACTGTTTTTT	CSIADRMGEKLFF
many	NA	TRBV6-1	TRBJ2-5	TGTGCCAGCAGTTCCTCACGACTAAGCGTGGAGACCCAGTACTTC	CASSSSRLSVETQYF
few	TRBD2	TRBV24-1	TRBJ2-5	TGTGCCACCAGTGATTTTCCTAGCGGGTATAAAGAGACCCAGTACTTC	CATSDFPSGYKETQYF
many	NA	TRBV2	TRBJ1-2	TGTGCCAGCAGTGAAAGAGGACAGCTAAACTATGGCTACACCTTC	CASSERGQLNYGYTF
many	NA	TRBV12-5	TRBJ2-1	TGTGCTAGTGGTTTGGGTGGGGCAGCGCCTAGCTCCTACAATGAGCAGTTCTTC	CASGLGGAAPSSYNEQFF
NA	NA	TRBV29-1	TRBJ2-3	TGCAGCGCCATCTCTAGCGTTAGCACAGATACGCAGTATTTT	CSAISSVSTDTQYF
many	TRBD1	TRBV2	TRBJ2-5	TGTGCCAGCGGAGGGACAGGGATGGAGACCCAGTACTTC	CASGGTGMETQYF
many	NA	TRBV6-1	TRBJ2-5	TGTGCCAGCAGCTGGGGGAGTAGGTGGGAGACCCAGTACTTC	CASSWGSRWETQYF
NA	TRBD1	TRBV29-1	TRBJ2-7	TGCAGCGTTTCCGGGACAGGGAATTACGAGCAGTACTTC	CSVSGTGNYEQYF
NA	NA	TRBV24-1	TRBJ2-2	TGTGCCACCAGTGATTTAGGAGGGGCCAACACCGGGGAGCTGTTTTTT	CATSDLGGANTGELFF
many	NA	TRBV18	TRBJ2-3	TGTGCCAGCTCACCCCCCAGTAGCACAGATACGCAGTATTTT	CASSPPSSTDTQYF
many	TRBD2	TRBV15	TRBJ2-7	TGTGCCACCAGCAGATCGAAGCGGGGGCTCTACGAGCAGTACTTC	CATSRSKRGLYEQYF
NA	NA	TRBV4-1	TRBJ1-1	TGCGCCAGCAGCCAACTAGACAAGAACACTGAAGCTTTCTTT	CASSQLDKNTEAFF